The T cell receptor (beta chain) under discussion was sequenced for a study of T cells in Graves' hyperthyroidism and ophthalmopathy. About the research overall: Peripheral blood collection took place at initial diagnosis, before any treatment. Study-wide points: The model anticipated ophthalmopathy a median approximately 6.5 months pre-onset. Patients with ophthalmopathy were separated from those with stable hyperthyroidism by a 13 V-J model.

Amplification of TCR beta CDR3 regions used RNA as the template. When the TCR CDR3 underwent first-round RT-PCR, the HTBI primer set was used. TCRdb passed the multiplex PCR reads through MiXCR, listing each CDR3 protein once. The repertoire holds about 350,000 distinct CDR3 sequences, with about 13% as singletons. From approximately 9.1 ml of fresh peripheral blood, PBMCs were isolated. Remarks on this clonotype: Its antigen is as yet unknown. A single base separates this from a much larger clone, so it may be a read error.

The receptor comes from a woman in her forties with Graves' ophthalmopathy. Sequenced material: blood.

The CDR3 reads CPSSLDGGNTEAFF. CDR3 coding DNA: TGTCCCAGCAGCTTAGACGGGGGGAACACTGAAGCTTTCTTT. The V call is TRBV11-2, the J call TRBJ1-1; maybe TRBD1 (5 bases). Germline V gene sequence: CDR1 SGHAT, CDR2 FQNNGV. The length of the CDR3 is 14 residues.